The next 10 T cell receptor beta chains were all read from a single sample in a study of blood T cell repertoires in COVID-19 (dated by TCRdb to the early 2020s). The method was the immunoSEQ multiplex PCR assay. What TCRdb holds here is the immuneACCESS table cut down to in-frame rearrangements. Part of the clones is not present; checked against another copy, under half of the missing clones reflect an unresolved V gene, and the others are unexplained. This sample gives tens of thousands of clones in total; around 88% of them show up just once. Around 2% of the sample rests with the top ten. Sequenced input: peripheral blood. The receptor source for this set is a woman aged 80 or older with active or convalescent COVID-19.

The rearrangement joins TRBV5-1 to TRBJ2-1, with a tentative D call TRBD1 (6 bases). From germline, CDR1 is SGHRS and CDR2 YFSETQ. V dropped 3 bases and J dropped 4 bases, with 14 bases sitting between them. The CDR3 sequence is 15 residues long. The CDR3 loop reads CASSSPGQGYNEQFF. The CDR3 nucleotides read TGCGCCAGCAGCTCTCCGGGACAAGGTTACAATGAGCAGTTCTTC.

This sequence joins TRBV19 and TRBJ2-2; 7 positions agree with TRBD1. Germline V CDR1 and CDR2: LNHDA, SQIVND (reference sequence). This CDR3 has 14 residues. The ends lost 5 bases at V and 3 bases at J; junction bases unmatched: 3. CDR3 nucleotides: TGTGCCAGTAGTGGACAGGCGCACACCGGGGAGCTGTTTTTT. Its protein is CASSGQAHTGELFF.

The CDR3 loop reads CSVTPGVNYGYTF. The DNA for the CDR3 is TGCAGCGTTACTCCTGGAGTAAACTATGGCTACACCTTC. J is TRBJ1-2 and V is TRBV29-1; D ambiguous. The CDR3 is made up of 13 amino acids. Deletions cut 5 bases from V and 2 bases from J, with 12 bases between. Per germline, CDR1 SQVTM and CDR2 ANQGSEA.

The chain combines TRBV4-2 with TRBJ2-3, with 11 bases lining up with TRBD1. The ends lost 4 bases at V and 4 bases at J; junction bases unmatched: 7. The CDR3 consists of 16 residues. The germline gives CDR1 LGHNA, CDR2 YNFKEQ. The CDR3 DNA is TGTGCCAGCAGCCGCGACCCGGGACAGGGGGCAGATACGCAGTATTTT. Translation: CASSRDPGQGADTQYF.

J is TRBJ1-2 and V is TRBV15; D perhaps matches TRBD1 (6 bases). Germline V gene sequence: CDR1 LNHNV, CDR2 YYDKDF (reference sequence). Trimming took off 1 base at V and 6 bases at J, with 9 bases between the two ends. This CDR3 has 13 amino acids. CDR3 sequence: CATSRAQGHGYTF. CDR3 bases: TGTGCCACCAGCAGAGCTCAGGGGCATGGCTACACCTTC.

The chain links TRBV5-1 to TRBJ2-1; 9 bases are shared with TRBD2. Trimming took 6 bases from V and 7 from J; bases not matched to a gene: 8. CDR1 is SGHRS, CDR2 YFSETQ, per germline. The CDR3 spans 14 residues. The CDR3 nucleotides read TGCGCCAGCAACCCGCGGGGGGGCAGTAATGAGCAGTTCTTC. This sequence encodes CASNPRGGSNEQFF.

The V call is TRBV24-1, the J call TRBJ2-5, with D perhaps matching TRBD2 (6 bases). With 5 bases removed from V and 4 bases from J, the gap between germline ends came to 7 bases. Per the germline V gene, CDR1 is KGHDR and CDR2 is SFDVKD. The CDR3 length is 12 residues. The CDR3 reads CATSVGGETQYF. In DNA form, the CDR3 reads TGTGCCACCAGTGTGGGGGGAGAGACCCAGTACTTC.

The chain links TRBV2 to TRBJ1-1; 7 nucleotides agree with TRBD1. CDR1 is SNHLY and CDR2 is FYNNEI in the germline V gene. Unmatched junction bases numbered 10, after V lost 4 bases and J lost 5 bases. CDR3 length: 15 amino acids. CDR3 sequence (DNA): TGTGCCAGCAGTGGAATCGACAGGGTGAGGACTGAAGCTTTCTTT. Protein: CASSGIDRVRTEAFF.

The chain recombines TRBV5-4 with TRBJ1-4; D gene ambiguous. The germline V and J ends were trimmed by 0 bases and 5 bases, with 5 bases remaining between them. Germline CDR1 is SGHNT and CDR2 is YYREEE (reference sequence). CDR3 size: 13 residues. The CDR3 protein is CASSLDWNEKLFF. The DNA for the CDR3 is TGTGCCAGCAGCTTGGACTGGAATGAAAAACTGTTTTTT.

The J gene is TRBJ1-2, the V gene TRBV5-1, with 11 nucleotides matching TRBD1. V dropped 0 bases and J dropped 1; count of bases not matched to a gene: 8. The CDR3 runs to 18 residues. Germline CDR1 SGHRS, CDR2 YFSETQ. CDR3 sequence reads: CASSLGTGQGAFNYGYTF. The CDR3 DNA reads as TGCGCCAGCAGCTTGGGGACCGGACAGGGGGCTTTTAACTATGGCTACACCTTC.